This is a list of T cell receptor beta chains from one sample in a study of post-analysis software for immune sequencing data. TCRdb independently ran MiXCR on the PCR reads; one entry per CDR3 protein. The profile shows over 250,000 distinct CDR3 sequences, about 38% of them singletons. Sequencing was done on a sample of blood. These receptors were taken from a girl aged 5-17 years with multiple sclerosis. Both conserved end residues are part of each CDR3. Each record gives: clone size, CDR3 length, D gene, J gene, V gene, CDR3 DNA, CDR3 protein. D genes are given only for firm matches. The listing skips clone size in some rows; elsewhere it reads once, few, many or a size class.

abundance: many
len: 14
d_gene: NA
j_gene: TRBJ2-4
v_gene: TRBV4-1
CDR3nt: TGCGCCAGCAGCCATGACGCGGGCGGACGGGATCAGTACTTC
CDR3aa: CASSHDAGGRDQYF

abundance: many
len: 14
d_gene: NA
j_gene: TRBJ2-5
v_gene: TRBV24-1
CDR3nt: TGTGCCACCAGTCTTGGGGGGCTTGACGAGACCCAGTACTTC
CDR3aa: CATSLGGLDETQYF

abundance: many
len: 15
d_gene: NA
j_gene: TRBJ1-6
v_gene: TRBV12-3/TRBV12-4
CDR3nt: TGTGCCAGCAGTTTAGGCGGCGGGAACGGTTCACCCCTCCACTTT
CDR3aa: CASSLGGGNGSPLHF

abundance: few
len: 15
d_gene: NA
j_gene: TRBJ1-6
v_gene: TRBV11-2
CDR3nt: TGTGCCAGCAGCTCGACAGGACAAATGAATTCACCCCTCCACTTT
CDR3aa: CASSSTGQMNSPLHF

abundance: many
len: 14
d_gene: TRBD2
j_gene: TRBJ2-1
v_gene: TRBV12-3/TRBV12-4
CDR3nt: TGTGCCAGCCGGACTAGCGGGAGTGCTGATGAGCAGTTCTTC
CDR3aa: CASRTSGSADEQFF

abundance: NA
len: 14
d_gene: TRBD2
j_gene: TRBJ2-2
v_gene: TRBV12-3/TRBV12-4
CDR3nt: TGTGCCAGCAGTAGAGCGGGGGCCACCGGGGAGCGGTTTTTT
CDR3aa: CASSRAGATGERFF

abundance: many
len: 14
d_gene: NA
j_gene: TRBJ2-1
v_gene: TRBV7-2
CDR3nt: TGTGCCAGCAGCTTAGCCTTACTAAAGAATGAGCAGTTCTTC
CDR3aa: CASSLALLKNEQFF

abundance: NA
len: 14
d_gene: NA
j_gene: TRBJ2-3
v_gene: TRBV20-1
CDR3nt: TGCAGTGCTAGATTTGGGCGGGGCACAGATACGCAGTATTTT
CDR3aa: CSARFGRGTDTQYF

abundance: NA
len: 17
d_gene: NA
j_gene: TRBJ2-5
v_gene: TRBV4-2
CDR3nt: TGTGCCAGCAGCCAAGATTTTGGCGGGGAGCTTCAAGAGACCCAGTACTTC
CDR3aa: CASSQDFGGELQETQYF

abundance: many
len: 12
d_gene: NA
j_gene: TRBJ1-1
v_gene: TRBV9
CDR3nt: TGTGCCAGCAGCGTAGAGTACACTGAAGCTTTCTTT
CDR3aa: CASSVEYTEAFF

abundance: many
len: 18
d_gene: TRBD2
j_gene: TRBJ2-3
v_gene: TRBV7-2
CDR3nt: TGTGCCAGCAGCTTGATCTCTGGACTAGCGGGCCGCACAGATACGCAGTATTTT
CDR3aa: CASSLISGLAGRTDTQYF

abundance: many
len: 14
d_gene: TRBD2
j_gene: TRBJ2-1
v_gene: TRBV29-1
CDR3nt: TGCAGCGTGGGAGGACTAGCGGCCCACAATGAGCAGTTCTTC
CDR3aa: CSVGGLAAHNEQFF

abundance: NA
len: 16
d_gene: NA
j_gene: TRBJ2-1
v_gene: TRBV10-1
CDR3nt: TGCGCCAGCAGTGAAGGCGGGGCGAGCTCCTACAATGAGCAGTTCTTC
CDR3aa: CASSEGGASSYNEQFF

abundance: few
len: 14
d_gene: TRBD1
j_gene: TRBJ1-1
v_gene: TRBV6-5
CDR3nt: TGTGCCAGCAGAGCCCCGGGACAGACTACTGAAGCTTTCTTT
CDR3aa: CASRAPGQTTEAFF

abundance: NA
len: 17
d_gene: TRBD2
j_gene: TRBJ2-7
v_gene: TRBV5-1
CDR3nt: TGCGCCAGCAGCTTGGGGGGACTAGCCCTACGCTCCTACGAGCAGTACTTC
CDR3aa: CASSLGGLALRSYEQYF

abundance: NA
len: 15
d_gene: NA
j_gene: TRBJ2-1
v_gene: TRBV20-1
CDR3nt: TGCAGTGCTAGAGATGCGAGGGGATCCTACAATGAGCAGTTCTTC
CDR3aa: CSARDARGSYNEQFF

abundance: many
len: 14
d_gene: NA
j_gene: TRBJ1-5
v_gene: TRBV3-1
CDR3nt: TGTGCCAGCAGCCAAGATTTAGGGGATCAGCCCCAGCATTTT
CDR3aa: CASSQDLGDQPQHF

abundance: many
len: 15
d_gene: NA
j_gene: TRBJ1-2
v_gene: TRBV4-1
CDR3nt: TGCGCCAGCAGCCAAGATGATGGAGGGTACTATGGCTACACCTTC
CDR3aa: CASSQDDGGYYGYTF

abundance: few
len: 14
d_gene: TRBD2
j_gene: TRBJ2-3
v_gene: TRBV11-2
CDR3nt: TGTGCCAGCAGCTTGGGACTACGCGCAGATACGCAGTATTTT
CDR3aa: CASSLGLRADTQYF

abundance: many
len: 13
d_gene: NA
j_gene: TRBJ2-7
v_gene: TRBV7-2
CDR3nt: TGTGCCAGCAGCTTGTCCAGGACCTACGAGCAGTACTTC
CDR3aa: CASSLSRTYEQYF

abundance: many
len: 15
d_gene: NA
j_gene: TRBJ1-2
v_gene: TRBV6-6
CDR3nt: TGTGCCAGCAGCCCAAAACGAGCTTTGGACTATGGCTACACCTTC
CDR3aa: CASSPKRALDYGYTF

abundance: NA
len: 15
d_gene: NA
j_gene: TRBJ2-3
v_gene: TRBV3-1
CDR3nt: TGTGCCAGCAGCCAACCCCAGGGACCGGCAGATACGCAGTATTTT
CDR3aa: CASSQPQGPADTQYF

abundance: NA
len: 14
d_gene: NA
j_gene: TRBJ2-1
v_gene: TRBV18
CDR3nt: TGTGCCAGCTCACCTTTCAAGGAGGTCGATGAGCAGTTCTTC
CDR3aa: CASSPFKEVDEQFF

abundance: NA
len: 17
d_gene: TRBD1
j_gene: TRBJ2-1
v_gene: TRBV20-1
CDR3nt: TGCAGTGCTAGGCTCCCCATGGGGACAGGGAACTACAATGAGCAGTTCTTC
CDR3aa: CSARLPMGTGNYNEQFF

abundance: NA
len: 14
d_gene: TRBD1
j_gene: TRBJ1-2
v_gene: TRBV29-1
CDR3nt: TGCAGCGTTGATGGTGCAGGGGGGAACTATGGCTACACCTTC
CDR3aa: CSVDGAGGNYGYTF

abundance: NA
len: 14
d_gene: TRBD1
j_gene: TRBJ1-4
v_gene: TRBV3-1
CDR3nt: TGTGCCAGCAAGGGGGGACAGCTTAATGAAAAACTGTTTTTT
CDR3aa: CASKGGQLNEKLFF

abundance: NA
len: 13
d_gene: NA
j_gene: TRBJ1-2
v_gene: TRBV10-2
CDR3nt: TGCGCCAGCAGTGTGAGGGAGAACTATGGCTACACCTTC
CDR3aa: CASSVRENYGYTF

abundance: many
len: 13
d_gene: NA
j_gene: TRBJ1-2
v_gene: TRBV20-1
CDR3nt: TGCAGTGCAGCTCCAGGGGCTTTCTATGGCTACACCTTC
CDR3aa: CSAAPGAFYGYTF

abundance: many
len: 15
d_gene: TRBD1
j_gene: TRBJ2-1
v_gene: TRBV29-1
CDR3nt: TGCAGCGTTGATCGTGGTGGGACAGGGGGGAATGAGCAGTTCTTC
CDR3aa: CSVDRGGTGGNEQFF

abundance: NA
len: 15
d_gene: NA
j_gene: TRBJ2-1
v_gene: TRBV5-4
CDR3nt: TGTGCCAGCAGCTTGCCGGTAAGCCCCTACAATGGGCAGTTCTTC
CDR3aa: CASSLPVSPYNGQFF

abundance: NA
len: 15
d_gene: NA
j_gene: TRBJ2-7
v_gene: TRBV18
CDR3nt: TGTGCCAGCTCACCACGGCGGAGGGGCGACTACGAGCAGTACTTC
CDR3aa: CASSPRRRGDYEQYF

abundance: many
len: 13
d_gene: NA
j_gene: TRBJ2-7
v_gene: TRBV5-1
CDR3nt: TGCGCCAGCAGCTTGGCCCCTGACTACGAGCAGTACTTC
CDR3aa: CASSLAPDYEQYF

abundance: many
len: 16
d_gene: TRBD2
j_gene: TRBJ2-3
v_gene: TRBV14
CDR3nt: TGTGCCAGCAGCACCGCACTAGCGGGAGGTACAGATACGCAGTATTTT
CDR3aa: CASSTALAGGTDTQYF

abundance: NA
len: 16
d_gene: NA
j_gene: TRBJ1-5
v_gene: TRBV20-1
CDR3nt: TGCAGTGCTAGGACCCCAATCGGGGTTAGCAATCAGCCCCAGCATTTT
CDR3aa: CSARTPIGVSNQPQHF

abundance: few
len: 15
d_gene: NA
j_gene: TRBJ1-1
v_gene: TRBV5-4
CDR3nt: TGTGCCAGCAGCCTGGGGGGCAGGTTGGGCACTGAAGCTTTCTTT
CDR3aa: CASSLGGRLGTEAFF

abundance: NA
len: 14
d_gene: NA
j_gene: TRBJ1-1
v_gene: TRBV5-1
CDR3nt: TGCGCCAGCAGCGGGGGACTTGGCGGGACTGAAGCTTTCTTT
CDR3aa: CASSGGLGGTEAFF

abundance: many
len: 12
d_gene: TRBD1
j_gene: TRBJ1-2
v_gene: TRBV10-3
CDR3nt: TGTGCCATCAGGCAGGGGGCTGATGGCTACACCTTC
CDR3aa: CAIRQGADGYTF

abundance: NA
len: 15
d_gene: NA
j_gene: TRBJ1-5
v_gene: TRBV5-5
CDR3nt: TGTGCCAGCAGCCCTTTACTAATACAGGGCCAGCCCCAGCATTTT
CDR3aa: CASSPLLIQGQPQHF

abundance: NA
len: 16
d_gene: TRBD2
j_gene: TRBJ2-3
v_gene: TRBV6-6
CDR3nt: TGTGCCAGCAAACGAGGAACGGGGGGGCGCACAGATACGCAGTATTTT
CDR3aa: CASKRGTGGRTDTQYF

abundance: NA
len: 13
d_gene: TRBD2
j_gene: TRBJ2-7
v_gene: TRBV3-1
CDR3nt: TGTGCCAGCAGCTTTCTAGCGGGAGGCGAGCAGTACTTC
CDR3aa: CASSFLAGGEQYF

abundance: NA
len: 15
d_gene: TRBD2
j_gene: TRBJ2-1
v_gene: TRBV10-3
CDR3nt: TGTGCCATCACGACGGGAGGACTCTCCTACAATGAGCAGTTCTTC
CDR3aa: CAITTGGLSYNEQFF

abundance: many
len: 14
d_gene: NA
j_gene: TRBJ2-3
v_gene: TRBV20-1
CDR3nt: TGCAGTGCTAGAGATCTGGTGGGCGCAGATACGCAGTATTTT
CDR3aa: CSARDLVGADTQYF

abundance: few
len: 16
d_gene: NA
j_gene: TRBJ2-3
v_gene: TRBV12-3/TRBV12-4
CDR3nt: TGTGCCAGCAGTCCCAGCTGGGGGTCTAGCACAGATGCGCAGTATTTT
CDR3aa: CASSPSWGSSTDAQYF

abundance: many
len: 12
d_gene: NA
j_gene: TRBJ1-2
v_gene: TRBV3-1
CDR3nt: TGTGCCAGCAGCCGGGTTAACTATGGCTACACCTTC
CDR3aa: CASSRVNYGYTF

abundance: many
len: 17
d_gene: TRBD2
j_gene: TRBJ2-3
v_gene: TRBV10-2
CDR3nt: TGCGCCAGCAGTGAGCCCGAACTAGCGGGGGGGCCGGATACGCAGTATTTT
CDR3aa: CASSEPELAGGPDTQYF

abundance: many
len: 15
d_gene: NA
j_gene: TRBJ2-4
v_gene: TRBV28
CDR3nt: TGTGCCAGCAGTCGGGGCACAAACTCCAAAAACATTCAGTACTTC
CDR3aa: CASSRGTNSKNIQYF

abundance: few
len: 16
d_gene: TRBD2
j_gene: TRBJ2-3
v_gene: TRBV5-6
CDR3nt: TGTGCCAGCAGACTTCCTAGCGGGGGAAACACAGATACGCAGTATTTT
CDR3aa: CASRLPSGGNTDTQYF

abundance: NA
len: 16
d_gene: TRBD1
j_gene: TRBJ1-6
v_gene: TRBV7-2
CDR3nt: TGTGCCAGCAGCTTAGACGGACAGGTTCAATTTTCACCCCTCCACTTT
CDR3aa: CASSLDGQVQFSPLHF

abundance: many
len: 12
d_gene: NA
j_gene: TRBJ1-2
v_gene: TRBV29-1
CDR3nt: TGCAGCGTGACCTACAGCCGGGATGGCTACACCTTC
CDR3aa: CSVTYSRDGYTF

abundance: NA
len: 12
d_gene: NA
j_gene: TRBJ2-5
v_gene: TRBV29-1
CDR3nt: TGCAGGGGACGGATAGAGACGGAGACCCAGTACTTC
CDR3aa: CRGRIETETQYF

abundance: many
len: 16
d_gene: NA
j_gene: TRBJ1-5
v_gene: TRBV4-2
CDR3nt: TGTGCCAGCAGCCAAGACCCACGGGGGAGCAATCAGCCCCAGCATTTT
CDR3aa: CASSQDPRGSNQPQHF

abundance: NA
len: 16
d_gene: TRBD1
j_gene: TRBJ2-1
v_gene: TRBV4-3
CDR3nt: TGCGCCAGCAGCCAAGATCCGGACAGGGGCTCCTACGAGCAGTTCTTC
CDR3aa: CASSQDPDRGSYEQFF

abundance: NA
len: 13
d_gene: TRBD1
j_gene: TRBJ1-2
v_gene: TRBV5-1
CDR3nt: TGCGCCAGCAGCTGGACAGGGAATGAGGGCTACACCTTC
CDR3aa: CASSWTGNEGYTF